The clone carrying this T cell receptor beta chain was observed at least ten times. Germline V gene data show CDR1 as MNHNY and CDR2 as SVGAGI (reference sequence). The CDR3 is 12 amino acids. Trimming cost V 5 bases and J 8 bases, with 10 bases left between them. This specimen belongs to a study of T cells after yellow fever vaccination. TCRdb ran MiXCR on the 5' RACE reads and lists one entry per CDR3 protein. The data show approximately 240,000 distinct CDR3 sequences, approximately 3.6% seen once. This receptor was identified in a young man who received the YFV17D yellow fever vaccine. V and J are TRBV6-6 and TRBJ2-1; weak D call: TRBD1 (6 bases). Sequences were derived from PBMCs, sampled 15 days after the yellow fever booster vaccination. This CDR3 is CASSTAGDEQFF. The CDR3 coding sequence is TGTGCCAGCAGTACGGCAGGGGATGAGCAGTTCTTC.